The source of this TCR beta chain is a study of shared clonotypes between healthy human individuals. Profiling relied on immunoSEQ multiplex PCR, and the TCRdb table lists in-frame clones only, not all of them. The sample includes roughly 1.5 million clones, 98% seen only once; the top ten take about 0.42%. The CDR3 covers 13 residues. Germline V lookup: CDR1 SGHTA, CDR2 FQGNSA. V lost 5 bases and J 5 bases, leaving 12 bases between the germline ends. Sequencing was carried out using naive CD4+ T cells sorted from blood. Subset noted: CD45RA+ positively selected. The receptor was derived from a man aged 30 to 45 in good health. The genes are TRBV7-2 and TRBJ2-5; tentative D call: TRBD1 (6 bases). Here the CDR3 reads CASSGNRAETQYF. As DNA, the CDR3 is TGTGCCAGCAGCGGAAACAGGGCGGAGACCCAGTACTTC.